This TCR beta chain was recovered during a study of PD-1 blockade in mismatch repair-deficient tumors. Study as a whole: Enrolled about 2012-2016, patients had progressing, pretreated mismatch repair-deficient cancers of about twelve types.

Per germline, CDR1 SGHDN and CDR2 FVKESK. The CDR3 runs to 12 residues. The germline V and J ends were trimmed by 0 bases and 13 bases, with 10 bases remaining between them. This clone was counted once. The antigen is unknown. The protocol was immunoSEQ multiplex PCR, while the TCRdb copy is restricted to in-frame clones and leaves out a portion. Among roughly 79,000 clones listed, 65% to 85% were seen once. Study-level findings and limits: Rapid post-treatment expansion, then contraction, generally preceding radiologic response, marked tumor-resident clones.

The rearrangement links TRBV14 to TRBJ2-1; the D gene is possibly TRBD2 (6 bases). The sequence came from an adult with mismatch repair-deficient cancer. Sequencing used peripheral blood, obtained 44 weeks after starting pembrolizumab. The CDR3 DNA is TGTGCCAGCAGCCAAGAAAGCGGGCCCCAGTTCTTC. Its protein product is CASSQESGPQFF. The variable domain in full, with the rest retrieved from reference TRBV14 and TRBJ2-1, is EAGVTQFPSHSVIEKGQTVTLRCDPISGHDNLYWYRRVMGKEIKFLLHFVKESKQDESGMPNNRFLAERTGGTYSTLKVQPAELEDSGVYFCASSQESGPQFFGPGTRLTVL.